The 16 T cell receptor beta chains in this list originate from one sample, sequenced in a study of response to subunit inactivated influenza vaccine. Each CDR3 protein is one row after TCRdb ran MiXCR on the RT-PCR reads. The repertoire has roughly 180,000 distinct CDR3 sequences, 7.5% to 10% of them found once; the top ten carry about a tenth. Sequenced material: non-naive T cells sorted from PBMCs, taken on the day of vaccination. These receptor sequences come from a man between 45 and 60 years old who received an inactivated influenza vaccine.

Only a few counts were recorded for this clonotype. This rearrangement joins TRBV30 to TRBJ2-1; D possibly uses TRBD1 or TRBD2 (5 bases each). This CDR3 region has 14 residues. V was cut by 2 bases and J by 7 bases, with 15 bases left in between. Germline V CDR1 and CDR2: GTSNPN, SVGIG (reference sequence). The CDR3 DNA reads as TGTGCCTGGAGTTTGGGATGGGGGAGTAATGAGCAGTTCTTC. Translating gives CAWSLGWGSNEQFF.

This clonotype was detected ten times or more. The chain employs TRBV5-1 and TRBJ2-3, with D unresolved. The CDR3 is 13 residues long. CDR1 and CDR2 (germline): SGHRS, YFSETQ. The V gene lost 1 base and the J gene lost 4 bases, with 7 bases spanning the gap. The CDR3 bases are TGCGCCAGCAGCTTGTACAGTGCAGATACGCAGTATTTT. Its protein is CASSLYSADTQYF.

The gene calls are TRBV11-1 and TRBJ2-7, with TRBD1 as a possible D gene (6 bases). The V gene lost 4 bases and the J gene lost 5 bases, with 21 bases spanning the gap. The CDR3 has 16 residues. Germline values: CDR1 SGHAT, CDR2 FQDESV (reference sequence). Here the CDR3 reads CASSSPPQTGSNEQYF. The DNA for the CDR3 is TGTGCCAGCAGCTCCCCGCCACAGACAGGTTCCAACGAGCAGTACTTC.

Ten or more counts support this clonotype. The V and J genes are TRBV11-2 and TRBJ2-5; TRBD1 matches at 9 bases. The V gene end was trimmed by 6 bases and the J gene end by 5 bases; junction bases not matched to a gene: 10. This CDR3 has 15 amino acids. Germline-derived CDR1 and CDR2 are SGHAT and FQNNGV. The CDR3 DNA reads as TGTGCCAGCAGGAATCCCTACAGGGGGCGGGAGACCCAGTACTTC. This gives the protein CASRNPYRGRETQYF.

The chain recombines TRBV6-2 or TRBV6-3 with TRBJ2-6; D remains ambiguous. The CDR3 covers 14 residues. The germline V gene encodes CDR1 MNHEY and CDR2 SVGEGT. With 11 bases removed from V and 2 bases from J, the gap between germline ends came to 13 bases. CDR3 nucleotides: TGTGCCGGACGAAGGGTCACTGGGGCCAACGTCCTGACTTTC. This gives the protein CAGRRVTGANVLTF.

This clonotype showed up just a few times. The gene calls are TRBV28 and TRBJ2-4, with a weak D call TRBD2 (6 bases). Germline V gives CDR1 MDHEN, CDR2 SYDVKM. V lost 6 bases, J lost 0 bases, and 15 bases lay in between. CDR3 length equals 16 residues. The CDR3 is CASSPGVNLAKNIQYF. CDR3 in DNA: TGTGCCAGCAGCCCGGGGGTTAACCTAGCCAAAAACATTCAGTACTTC.

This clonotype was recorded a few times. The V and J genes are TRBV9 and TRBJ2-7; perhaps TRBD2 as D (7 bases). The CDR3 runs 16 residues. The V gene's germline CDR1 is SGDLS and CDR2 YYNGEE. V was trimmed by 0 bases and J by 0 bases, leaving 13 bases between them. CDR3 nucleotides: TGTGCCAGCAGCGTAGGAGGAGGGGGGGGCTCCTACGAGCAGTACTTC. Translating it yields CASSVGGGGGSYEQYF.

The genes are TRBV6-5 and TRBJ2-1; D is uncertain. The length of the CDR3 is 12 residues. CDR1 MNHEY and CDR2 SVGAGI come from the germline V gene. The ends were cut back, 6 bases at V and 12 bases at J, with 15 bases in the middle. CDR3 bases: TGTGCCAGCAGCTCCGACCGACATGGGCAGTTCTTC. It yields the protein CASSSDRHGQFF.

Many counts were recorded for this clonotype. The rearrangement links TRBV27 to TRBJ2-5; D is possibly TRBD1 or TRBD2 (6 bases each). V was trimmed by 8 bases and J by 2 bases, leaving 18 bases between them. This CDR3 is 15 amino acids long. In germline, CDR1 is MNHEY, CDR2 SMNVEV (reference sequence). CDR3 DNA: TGTGCCAGCGCCCCAGAGGGGGGCCTTCAAGAGACCCAGTACTTC. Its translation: CASAPEGGLQETQYF.

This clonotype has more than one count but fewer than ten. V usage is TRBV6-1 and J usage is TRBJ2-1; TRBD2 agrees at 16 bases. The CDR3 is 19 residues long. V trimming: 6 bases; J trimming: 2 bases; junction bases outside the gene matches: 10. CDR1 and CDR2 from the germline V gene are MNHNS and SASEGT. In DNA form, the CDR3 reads TGTGCCAGCAGCCGCGGGGGACTAGCGGGAGGGCCGACCTACAATGAGCAGTTCTTC. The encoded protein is CASSRGGLAGGPTYNEQFF.

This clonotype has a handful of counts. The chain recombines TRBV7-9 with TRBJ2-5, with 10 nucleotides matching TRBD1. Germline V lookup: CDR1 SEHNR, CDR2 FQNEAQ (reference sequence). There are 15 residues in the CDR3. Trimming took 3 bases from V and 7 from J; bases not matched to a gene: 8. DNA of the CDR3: TGTGCCAGCAGCTTGACAGGGGGCACTGGGGGGACCCAGTACTTC. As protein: CASSLTGGTGGTQYF.

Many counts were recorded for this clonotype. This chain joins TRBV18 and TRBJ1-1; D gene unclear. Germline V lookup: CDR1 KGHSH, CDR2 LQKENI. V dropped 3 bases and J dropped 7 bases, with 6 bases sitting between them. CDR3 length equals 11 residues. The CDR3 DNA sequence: TGTGCCAGCTCACCTATGAATGAAGCTTTCTTT. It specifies CASSPMNEAFF.

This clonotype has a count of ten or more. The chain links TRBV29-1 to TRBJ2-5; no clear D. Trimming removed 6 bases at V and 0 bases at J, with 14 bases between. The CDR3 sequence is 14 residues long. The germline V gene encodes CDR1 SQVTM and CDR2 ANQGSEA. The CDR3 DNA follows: TGCAGCGTCACCCCCGTCCAGCACCAAGAGACCCAGTACTTC. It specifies CSVTPVQHQETQYF.

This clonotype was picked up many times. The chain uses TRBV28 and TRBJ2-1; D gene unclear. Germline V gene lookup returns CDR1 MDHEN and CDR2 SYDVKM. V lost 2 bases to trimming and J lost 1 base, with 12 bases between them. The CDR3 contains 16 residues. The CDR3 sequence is CASSLGISLSYNEQFF. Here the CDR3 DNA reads TGTGCCAGCAGTTTAGGAATTTCCTTATCCTACAATGAGCAGTTCTTC.

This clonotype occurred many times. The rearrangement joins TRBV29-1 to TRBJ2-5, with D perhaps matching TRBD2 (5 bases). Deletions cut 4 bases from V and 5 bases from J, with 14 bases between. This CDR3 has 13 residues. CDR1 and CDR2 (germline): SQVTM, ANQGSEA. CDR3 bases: TGCAGCGTTGGGGCCGTCCCGGGGGAGACCCAGTACTTC. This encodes CSVGAVPGETQYF.

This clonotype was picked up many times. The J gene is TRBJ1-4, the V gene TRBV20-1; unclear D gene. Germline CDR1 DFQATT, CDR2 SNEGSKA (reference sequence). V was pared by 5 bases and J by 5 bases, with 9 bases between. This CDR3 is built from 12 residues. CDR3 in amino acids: CSAQGLNEKLFF. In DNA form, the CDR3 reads TGCAGTGCTCAAGGTCTGAATGAAAAACTGTTTTTT.